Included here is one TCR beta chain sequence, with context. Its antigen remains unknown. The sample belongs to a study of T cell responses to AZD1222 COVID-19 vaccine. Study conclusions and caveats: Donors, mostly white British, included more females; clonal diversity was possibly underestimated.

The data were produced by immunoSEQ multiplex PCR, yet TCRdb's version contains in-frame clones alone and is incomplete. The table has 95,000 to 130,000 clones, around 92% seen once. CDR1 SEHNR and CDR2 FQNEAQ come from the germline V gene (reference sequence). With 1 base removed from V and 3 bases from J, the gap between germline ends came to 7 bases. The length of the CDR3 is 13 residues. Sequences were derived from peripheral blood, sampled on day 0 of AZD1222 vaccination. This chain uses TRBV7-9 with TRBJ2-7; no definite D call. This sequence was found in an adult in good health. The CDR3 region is CASSLDSVYEQYF. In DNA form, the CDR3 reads TGTGCCAGCAGCTTAGACTCAGTCTACGAGCAGTACTTC. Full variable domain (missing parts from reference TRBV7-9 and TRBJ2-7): DTGVSQNPRHKITKRGQNVTFRCDPISEHNRLYWYRQTLGQGPEFLTYFQNEAQLEKSRLLSDRFSAERPKGSFSTLEIQRTEQGDSAMYLCASSLDSVYEQYFGPGTRLTVT.